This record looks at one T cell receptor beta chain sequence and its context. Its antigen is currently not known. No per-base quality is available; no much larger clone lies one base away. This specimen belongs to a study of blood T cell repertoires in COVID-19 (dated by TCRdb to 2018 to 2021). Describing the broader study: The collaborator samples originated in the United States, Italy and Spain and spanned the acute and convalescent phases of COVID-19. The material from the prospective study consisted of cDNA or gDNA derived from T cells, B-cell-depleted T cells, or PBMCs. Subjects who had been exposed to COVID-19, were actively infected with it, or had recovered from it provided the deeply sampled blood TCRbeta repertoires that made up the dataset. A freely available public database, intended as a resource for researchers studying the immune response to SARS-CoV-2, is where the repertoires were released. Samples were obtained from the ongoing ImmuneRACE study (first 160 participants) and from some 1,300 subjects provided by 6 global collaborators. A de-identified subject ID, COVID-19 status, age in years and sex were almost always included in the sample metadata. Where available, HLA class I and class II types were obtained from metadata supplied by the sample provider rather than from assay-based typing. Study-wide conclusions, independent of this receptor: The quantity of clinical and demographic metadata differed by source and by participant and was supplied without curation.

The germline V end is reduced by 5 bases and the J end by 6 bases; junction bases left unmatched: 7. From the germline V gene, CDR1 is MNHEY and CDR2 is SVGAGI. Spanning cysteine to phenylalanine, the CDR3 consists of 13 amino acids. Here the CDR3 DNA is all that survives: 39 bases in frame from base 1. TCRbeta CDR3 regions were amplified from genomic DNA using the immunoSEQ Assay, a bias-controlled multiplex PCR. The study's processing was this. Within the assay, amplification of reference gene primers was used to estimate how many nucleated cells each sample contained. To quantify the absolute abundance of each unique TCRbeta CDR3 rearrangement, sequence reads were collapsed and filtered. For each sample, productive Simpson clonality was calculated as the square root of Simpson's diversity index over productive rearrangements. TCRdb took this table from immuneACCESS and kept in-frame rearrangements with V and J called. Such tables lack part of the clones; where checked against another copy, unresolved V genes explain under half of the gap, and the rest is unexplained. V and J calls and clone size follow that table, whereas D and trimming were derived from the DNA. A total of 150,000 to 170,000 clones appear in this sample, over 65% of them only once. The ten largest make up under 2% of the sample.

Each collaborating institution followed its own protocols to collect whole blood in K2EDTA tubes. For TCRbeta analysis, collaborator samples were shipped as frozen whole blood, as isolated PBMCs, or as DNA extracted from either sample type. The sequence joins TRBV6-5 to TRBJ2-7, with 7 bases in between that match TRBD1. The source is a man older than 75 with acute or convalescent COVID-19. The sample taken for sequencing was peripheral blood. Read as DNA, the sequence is TGTGCCAGCAGTAGGACAGGACCCTCCGAGCAGTACTTC. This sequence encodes CASSRTGPSEQYF.